This record concerns one T cell receptor (beta chain) sequence. Trimming pared 2 bases from V and 5 bases from J, leaving 9 bases between. The CDR3 has 14 amino acids. Germline assignment: CDR1 SGHTA and CDR2 FQGNSA. These data belong to a study of T cells after yellow fever vaccination. As TCR cDNA was made by 5'RACE template switching, a universal primer site and UMIs were added. In TCRdb, the 5' RACE reads were re-called with MiXCR into one record per CDR3 protein. The sample includes some 340,000 distinct CDR3 sequences, around 10% seen only once; the top ten take about 3%. The chain joins TRBV7-2 to TRBJ1-4; unclear D gene. This specimen was CD4+ T cells sorted from PBMCs, taken 45 days after the yellow fever booster vaccination. This receptor was obtained from a man between 18 and 29 years old who received the YFV17D yellow fever vaccine. Written as DNA, the CDR3 is TGTGCCAGCAGCTTACACAGTTCAAATGAAAAACTGTTTTTT. It codes for CASSLHSSNEKLFF.